Listed here are 16 T cell receptor beta chains from one sample, sequenced in a study of blood T cell repertoires in COVID-19. Using immunoSEQ multiplex PCR, the repertoire was profiled, and TCRdb retains in-frame clones only, with some absent. The top ten clones hold 11% of a sample with hundreds of thousands of clones, 85% to 90% of them seen once. The sample comprised peripheral blood. These receptors were collected from a man between 45 and 60 years old with COVID-19, enrolled during active disease.

The chain joins TRBV19 to TRBJ2-1; D is possibly TRBD2 (5 bases). The CDR3 runs 17 residues. V was clipped by 2 bases and J by 5 bases, with 19 bases between them. Germline loops: CDR1 LNHDA, CDR2 SQIVND (reference sequence). The CDR3 DNA follows: TGTGCCAGTAGTATAATGTTAGCGAGACTTAGTAACAATGAGCAGTTCTTC. Translated, it gives CASSIMLARLSNNEQFF.

V gene TRBV18 combines with J gene TRBJ2-7; D is unclear. Looked up from germline, CDR1 is KGHSH and CDR2 is LQKENI. This CDR3 has 14 residues. The germline V and J ends were trimmed by 3 bases and 5 bases, with 14 bases remaining between them. CDR3: CASSPGDLGHEQYF. Here the CDR3 DNA reads TGTGCCAGCTCACCCGGTGACCTAGGCCACGAGCAGTACTTC.

The V gene is TRBV6-2 or TRBV6-3, the J gene TRBJ2-1; D is ambiguous. Germline-derived CDR1 and CDR2 are MNHEY and SVGEGT. V lost 0 bases to trimming and J lost 9 bases, with 15 bases between them. The CDR3 is made up of 15 amino acids. Here the CDR3 DNA reads TGTGCCAGCAGTTACTCCACAGTAGTAAGAAGTGAGCAGTTCTTC. Its protein product is CASSYSTVVRSEQFF.

The V call is TRBV5-6, the J call TRBJ1-4; D may be TRBD1 (6 bases). Germline values: CDR1 SGHDT, CDR2 YYEEEE. The CDR3 is 17 amino acids. Trimming stripped 1 base from V and 4 bases from J, with 17 bases between. CDR3 sequence: CASSLRVTGMDNEKLFF. CDR3 nucleotide sequence: TGTGCCAGCAGCTTGCGAGTCACAGGGATGGATAATGAAAAACTGTTTTTT.

The chain combines TRBV5-1 with TRBJ1-3; D might be TRBD1 (5 bases). Trimming stripped 0 bases from V and 2 bases from J, with 9 bases between. The CDR3 runs 15 residues. Germline V CDR1 and CDR2: SGHRS, YFSETQ. CDR3 bases: TGCGCCAGCAGCTTGGCCCAGGGAACTGGAAACACCATATATTTT. Translating it yields CASSLAQGTGNTIYF. The entire variable domain, with the rest obtained from reference TRBV5-1 and TRBJ1-3, is as follows: KAGVTQTPRYLIKTRGQQVTLSCSPISGHRSVSWYQQTPGQGLQFLFEYFSETQRNKGNFPGRFSGRQFSNSRSEMNVSTLELGDSALYLCASSLAQGTGNTIYFGEGSWLTVV.

In its sample, this clone was seen a few times. V gene TRBV5-1 combines with J gene TRBJ2-2; D not certain. This CDR3 is built from 12 residues. Deletions cut 0 bases from V and 7 bases from J, with 4 bases between. Germline CDR1 reads SGHRS; CDR2 reads YFSETQ. CDR3 in DNA: TGCGCCAGCAGCTTGGTAAACGGGGAGCTGTTTTTT. This sequence encodes CASSLVNGELFF.

The chain carries TRBV19 and TRBJ1-4; 7 bases line up with TRBD1. This CDR3 is built from 14 residues. Germline trimming cut 5 bases from V and 7 bases from J; bases unmatched to any gene: 7. Germline CDR1 LNHDA, CDR2 SQIVND (reference sequence). The CDR3 reads CASSQQGMGEKLFF. CDR3 DNA: TGTGCCAGTAGTCAACAGGGGATGGGTGAAAAACTGTTTTTT.

The chain combines TRBV7-8 with TRBJ2-2, with 13 bases lining up with TRBD2. The CDR3 loop spans 17 amino acids. The ends lost 5 bases at V and 0 bases at J; junction bases unmatched: 3. The germline CDR1 and CDR2 sequences are SGHVS and FQNEAQ. CDR3 amino acids: CASSPTSGRPNTGELFF. In DNA form, the CDR3 reads TGTGCCAGCAGCCCGACTAGCGGGAGGCCGAACACCGGGGAGCTGTTTTTT.

V and J are TRBV27 and TRBJ2-1, with 11 bases matching TRBD2. V shed 7 bases, J shed 2 bases, and the junction held 13 bases outside the gene matches. Germline values: CDR1 MNHEY, CDR2 SMNVEV (reference sequence). The CDR3 is made up of 18 amino acids. CDR3 nucleotides: TGTGCCAGCACTCCACTAGCGGGAGTGGGAGCCCCCTACAATGAGCAGTTCTTC. Protein sequence: CASTPLAGVGAPYNEQFF.

The V call is TRBV11-2, the J call TRBJ2-1; the match to TRBD2 covers 9 bases. Germline assignment: CDR1 SGHAT and CDR2 FQNNGV. This CDR3 spans 15 amino acids. The V segment lost 2 bases and the J segment 5 bases; nucleotides outside the gene matches: 4. CDR3 nucleotides: TGTGCCAGCAGCTTACGGGCGGGGGGGAACAATGAGCAGTTCTTC. Translated, it gives CASSLRAGGNNEQFF.

This chain joins TRBV10-3 and TRBJ2-7; 11 bases map to TRBD2. The CDR3 extends over 15 amino acids. Germline lookup yields CDR1 ENHRY and CDR2 SYGVKD. The V segment lost 0 bases and the J segment 3 bases; nucleotides outside the gene matches: 1. Written as DNA, the CDR3 is TGTGCCATCAGTGAGTCGACTAGCGGGAACTACGAGCAGTACTTC. The encoded protein is CAISESTSGNYEQYF.

The chain joins TRBV7-9 to TRBJ2-1, with TRBD2 matching 10 bases. From germline, CDR1 is SEHNR and CDR2 FQNEAQ (reference sequence). V shed 2 bases, J shed 9 bases, and the junction held 7 bases outside the gene matches. The CDR3 runs 15 residues. The CDR3 nucleotides read TGTGCCAGCAGCTTATCAGCGGGGGGGCCTCTTGAGCAGTTCTTC. Protein sequence: CASSLSAGGPLEQFF.

This sequence joins TRBV5-1 and TRBJ2-7; TRBD2 matches 9 bases. J was trimmed by 1 base and V by 0 bases; bases with no gene match: 5. The CDR3 is 16 residues long. Germline V gives CDR1 SGHRS, CDR2 YFSETQ. Here the CDR3 reads CASSLAASGASYEQYF. The CDR3 DNA reads TGCGCCAGCAGCTTGGCCGCTAGCGGGGCTTCCTACGAGCAGTACTTC.

The chain combines TRBV18 with TRBJ2-3; 12 bases are shared with TRBD1. CDR1 is KGHSH and CDR2 is LQKENI in the germline V gene. The J segment lost 6 bases and the V segment lost 3 bases, leaving 7 bases of the junction unmatched. The CDR3 consists of 16 residues. The CDR3 coding sequence is TGTGCCAGCTCACCGCCGGGACAGGGGGCGCGTGATACGCAGTATTTT. Its translation: CASSPPGQGARDTQYF.

The genes are TRBV28 and TRBJ1-1, with D unresolved. Germline V gene data show CDR1 as MDHEN and CDR2 as SYDVKM. V was clipped by 6 bases and J by 3 bases, with 17 bases between them. The CDR3 runs 15 residues. In DNA, the CDR3 is TGTGCCAGCAGCCCCGGCGGCTTGGGTGACACTGAAGCTTTCTTT. It codes for CASSPGGLGDTEAFF.

This clone appeared a single time. The chain joins TRBV18 to TRBJ1-1, with TRBD1 as a possible D gene (6 bases). Trimming removed 9 bases at V and 3 bases at J, with 17 bases between. CDR1 is KGHSH and CDR2 is LQKENI in the germline V gene. This CDR3 is built from 14 residues. In DNA form, the CDR3 reads TGTGCCAGTCAACCTCAGGGGTCCTACACTGAAGCTTTCTTT. Its translation is CASQPQGSYTEAFF. Combining the CDR3 with reference TRBV18 and TRBJ1-1 gives the whole variable domain NAGVMQNPRHLVRRRGQEARLRCSPMKGHSHVYWYRQLPEEGLKFMVYLQKENIIDESGMPKERFSAEFPKEGPSILRIQQVVRGDSAAYFCASQPQGSYTEAFFGQGTRLTVV.